These 4 T cell receptor beta chains were all obtained from the same sample, sequenced in a study of blood T cell repertoires in COVID-19. Clones were read by immunoSEQ multiplex PCR, and TCRdb kept only the in-frame ones, dropping some. The profile shows around 130,000 clones, around 88% of them singletons. The sequenced sample consisted of peripheral blood. Receptor source: a man aged 45-65 years with active or convalescent COVID-19.

The J gene is TRBJ1-1, the V gene TRBV9; D gene ambiguous. Germline CDR1 reads SGDLS; CDR2 reads YYNGEE. With 3 bases removed from V and 1 base from J, the gap between germline ends came to 10 bases. The CDR3 covers 14 residues. The CDR3 DNA reads as TGTGCCAGCAGCGGATTTCAGAAGAACACTGAAGCTTTCTTT. It codes for CASSGFQKNTEAFF.

The chain uses TRBV18 and TRBJ2-5; 9 nucleotides agree with TRBD1. Losses at the gene ends were 5 bases for V and 7 bases for J; bases not matched to a gene: 5. Germline values: CDR1 KGHSH, CDR2 LQKENI. The CDR3 loop spans 13 amino acids. This CDR3 is CASSYRGLGTQYF. CDR3 sequence (DNA): TGTGCCAGCTCATACAGGGGGCTGGGGACCCAGTACTTC.

The chain links TRBV4-2 to TRBJ1-4; D possibly corresponds to TRBD1 (6 bases). Germline CDR1 LGHNA, CDR2 YNFKEQ. Trimming pared 1 base from V and 2 bases from J, leaving 11 bases between. The CDR3 length is 16 residues. CDR3 DNA sequence: TGTGCCAGCAGCCAAGTCGGGACAACGACTAATGAAAAACTGTTTTTT. This translates into CASSQVGTTTNEKLFF.

The chain couples TRBV19 to TRBJ1-5; 7 nucleotides match TRBD1. Germline CDR1 is LNHDA and CDR2 is SQIVND (reference sequence). V trimming: 3 bases; J trimming: 9 bases; junction bases outside the gene matches: 8. The length of the CDR3 is 14 residues. CDR3 nucleotide sequence: TGTGCCAGTAGTATGGGGACAGACCTATTGCCCCAGCATTTT. Translated: CASSMGTDLLPQHF.